A single sample gave rise to the 19 T cell receptor beta chains below, sequenced in a study of T cells in Graves' hyperthyroidism and ophthalmopathy. Authors of the study amplified TCR beta CDR3 regions from RNA transcripts. A first-round RT-PCR of the TCR CDR3 used the HTBI primer set. One entry per CDR3 protein results from TCRdb running MiXCR on the multiplex PCR reads. Found here are hundreds of thousands of distinct CDR3 sequences, 16% of them singletons; the top ten hold less than 3.5%. Sequencing was done on a sample of blood. Receptors originate from a woman aged 40 to 50 with Graves' ophthalmopathy.

This clonotype was seen ten or more times. The genes are TRBV7-9 and TRBJ2-7; D gene unclear. The V end lost 1 base, the J end lost 3 bases, and 19 bases lay between the germline ends. This CDR3 spans 17 amino acids. Germline V gives CDR1 SEHNR, CDR2 FQNEAQ (reference sequence). The DNA of the CDR3 is TGTGCCAGCAGCTTAGGCCTTGGCGCCCCTGGGGTCTACGAGCAGTACTTC. Translation: CASSLGLGAPGVYEQYF.

The rearrangement joins TRBV7-9 to TRBJ1-5; D not resolved. In germline, CDR1 is SEHNR, CDR2 FQNEAQ (reference sequence). V lost 1 base and J 1 base, leaving 5 bases between the germline ends. CDR3 length equals 14 residues. The CDR3 loop reads CASSLELSNQPQHF. CDR3 sequence (DNA): TGTGCCAGCAGCTTAGAGTTGAGCAATCAGCCCCAGCATTTT.

This rearrangement joins TRBV7-9 to TRBJ2-1, with D perhaps TRBD2 (7 bases). CDR3 size: 17 residues. V was clipped by 3 bases and J by 2 bases, with 17 bases between them. CDR1 and CDR2 (germline): SEHNR, FQNEAQ (reference sequence). This chain's CDR3 is CASSLALRGATYNEQFF. The CDR3 nucleotides read TGTGCCAGCAGCTTGGCCTTACGGGGGGCGACCTACAATGAGCAGTTCTTC. Variable domain in full (rest from reference TRBV7-9 and TRBJ2-1): DTGVSQNPRHKITKRGQNVTFRCDPISEHNRLYWYRQTLGQGPEFLTYFQNEAQLEKSRLLSDRFSAERPKGSFSTLEIQRTEQGDSAMYLCASSLALRGATYNEQFFGPGTRLTVL.

This sequence joins TRBV25-1 and TRBJ1-4; D possibly corresponds to TRBD1 (5 bases). The germline V and J ends were trimmed by 3 bases and 7 bases, with 12 bases remaining between them. From germline, CDR1 is MGHDK and CDR2 SYGVNS. The CDR3 is 14 amino acids. The CDR3 DNA is TGTGCCAGCAGTGACGGTGGGGGGAGTGAAAAACTGTTTTTT. Protein: CASSDGGGSEKLFF.

Here the CDR3 reads CASVSGGYNEQFF. The CDR3 DNA is TGTGCCAGCGTTAGCGGGGGGTACAATGAGCAGTTCTTC. The chain has TRBV6-1 and TRBJ2-1, with 10 bases aligning to TRBD2. This CDR3 region has 13 residues. J lost 4 bases, V lost 8 bases, and 2 bases had no gene match. CDR1 and CDR2 from the germline V gene are MNHNS and SASEGT.

This clonotype was detected only a few times. The CDR3 protein is CASSNRPVMGNTIYF. In DNA, the CDR3 is TGTGCCAGCAGTAACCGACCTGTAATGGGGAACACCATATATTTT. V and J are TRBV28 and TRBJ1-3; D gene unclear. This CDR3 is built from 15 residues. CDR1 is MDHEN and CDR2 is SYDVKM in the germline V gene. Deletions cut 5 bases from V and 7 bases from J, with 18 bases between.

In its sample, this clonotype was seen many times. J is TRBJ2-7 and V is TRBV28; TRBD2 matches 14 bases. CDR1 and CDR2 from the germline V gene are MDHEN and SYDVKM. V was clipped by 7 bases and J by 0 bases; unmatched bases: 17. The CDR3 is made up of 20 amino acids. The CDR3 reads CASKGTSGREEFEGSYEQYF. The DNA of the CDR3 is TGTGCCAGCAAAGGGACTAGCGGGAGAGAAGAGTTTGAGGGCTCCTACGAGCAGTACTTC.

This clonotype turned up a few times. The CDR3 is CASSQDWGPTRPGEQYF. CDR3 in DNA: TGTGCCAGCAGCCAAGATTGGGGGCCTACACGCCCTGGGGAGCAGTACTTC. This chain links TRBV3-1 with TRBJ2-7; TRBD1 might be the D (6 bases). This CDR3 has 17 amino acids. Germline CDR1 is LGHDT and CDR2 is YNNKEL (reference sequence). V lost 0 bases, J lost 7 bases, and 22 bases lay in between.

This clonotype was detected ten times or more. This chain links TRBV3-1 with TRBJ1-1; no definite D call. With 3 bases removed from V and 3 bases from J, the gap between germline ends came to 5 bases. This CDR3 comprises 12 residues. CDR1 is LGHDT, CDR2 YNNKEL, per germline (reference sequence). The CDR3 spells CASSQSDTEAFF. The CDR3 bases are TGTGCCAGCAGCCAGTCAGACACTGAAGCTTTCTTT.

This clonotype came up many times. The CDR3 loop is CATTGAGGHGYTF. The CDR3 nucleotides read TGTGCCACAACCGGGGCAGGGGGACATGGCTACACCTTC. The rearrangement links TRBV28 to TRBJ1-2; 7 bases fit TRBD1. CDR1 and CDR2 (germline): MDHEN, SYDVKM. Unmatched junction bases numbered 11, after V lost 10 bases and J lost 6 bases. This CDR3 region has 13 residues.

The table lists this clonotype with a few counts. CDR3 in amino acids: CAICNQLGGELFF. CDR3 coding DNA: TGTGCCATTTGTAACCAGCTGGGAGGGGAGCTGTTTTTT. This rearrangement joins TRBV10-3 to TRBJ2-2, with D uncertain. Looked up from germline, CDR1 is ENHRY and CDR2 is SYGVKD. Between the trimmed V and J ends, which lost 9 bases and 8 bases, there was a span of 16 bases. The CDR3 extends over 13 amino acids.

Only a few counts were recorded for this clonotype. The chain joins TRBV19 to TRBJ2-1; 7 nucleotides line up with TRBD2. Trimming cost V 6 bases and J 7 bases; bases outside gene matches: 15. The CDR3 runs to 16 residues. Germline-derived CDR1 and CDR2 are LNHDA and SQIVND (reference sequence). The CDR3 DNA follows: TGTGCCAGTAGACCCCTAGGCGGGAGCTCACTAAATGAGCAGTTCTTC. It encodes CASRPLGGSSLNEQFF.

This clonotype was found many times. The rearrangement uses TRBV12-3 or TRBV12-4 and TRBJ1-2; maybe TRBD1 (5 bases). The CDR3 has 13 amino acids. Trimming cost V 5 bases and J 8 bases, with 15 bases left between them. This CDR3 is CASSPGPRGGYTF. CDR3 DNA sequence: TGTGCCAGCAGTCCGGGACCCAGAGGAGGCTACACCTTC.

This clonotype has ten or more counts. CDR3 bases: TGCAGTGCTGAGGGGCTGGGGAATCAAGAGACCCAGTACTTC. Translation: CSAEGLGNQETQYF. The chain recombines TRBV20-1 with TRBJ2-5, with D possibly called TRBD1 or TRBD2 (5 bases each). CDR1 and CDR2 (germline): DFQATT, SNEGSKA (reference sequence). The CDR3 has 14 residues. Trimming took off 5 bases at V and 2 bases at J, with 15 bases between the two ends.

With regard to this clonotype: This may come from a read error, since a much larger clone is one base off. Because it lacks the conserved phenylalanine or tryptophan at the end, this CDR3 is likely a read error. This chain links TRBV11-2 with TRBJ1-6, with 7 bases that match TRBD1. V gave up 5 bases and J gave up 6 bases; unmatched junction bases: 10. The CDR3 runs 16 residues. The V gene's germline CDR1 is SGHAT and CDR2 FQNNGV. CDR3 DNA: TGTGCCAGCAGCCCACAGGGGTTAAAGGGTAATTCACCCCTCCACTCT. Protein product: CASSPQGLKGNSPLHS.

This clonotype was detected ten times or more. V and J are TRBV2 and TRBJ1-6; D not resolved. Per the germline V gene, CDR1 is SNHLY and CDR2 is FYNNEI. The CDR3 extends over 15 amino acids. Trimming pared 8 bases from V and 7 bases from J, leaving 18 bases between. CDR3 amino acids: CASFINRASNSPLHF. Here the CDR3 DNA reads TGTGCCAGCTTTATCAACCGGGCCTCAAATTCACCCCTCCACTTT.

The chain is built from TRBV7-9 and TRBJ1-1; 9 bases are a match to TRBD1. The J segment lost 7 bases and the V segment lost 2 bases, leaving 5 bases of the junction unmatched. In germline, CDR1 is SEHNR, CDR2 FQNEAQ (reference sequence). The CDR3 has 14 residues. Here the CDR3 DNA reads TGTGCCAGCAGCTTATGGGGGACAGGGAATGAAGCTTTCTTT. This encodes CASSLWGTGNEAFF.

This clonotype was seen many times. The chain is built from TRBV18 and TRBJ1-1; D ambiguous. From germline, CDR1 is KGHSH and CDR2 LQKENI. This CDR3 region has 13 residues. V lost 5 bases to trimming and J lost 3 bases, with 10 bases between them. For the CDR3, the DNA is TGTGCCAGCTCAGTGTCCAGTTACACTGAAGCTTTCTTT. Its translation: CASSVSSYTEAFF. Full variable domain (outside the CDR3, taken from reference TRBV18 and TRBJ1-1): NAGVMQNPRHLVRRRGQEARLRCSPMKGHSHVYWYRQLPEEGLKFMVYLQKENIIDESGMPKERFSAEFPKEGPSILRIQQVVRGDSAAYFCASSVSSYTEAFFGQGTRLTVV.

V and J are TRBV6-1 and TRBJ2-2; 9 bases are shared with TRBD2. V shed 7 bases and J 4 bases; nucleotides not matched to a gene: 7. Germline V gene sequence: CDR1 MNHNS, CDR2 SASEGT. CDR3 length: 15 residues. CDR3 sequence (DNA): TGTGCCAGCACACCCGGGACTAGCTCCACCGGGGAGCTGTTTTTT. The encoded protein is CASTPGTSSTGELFF.